The TCR beta chain described here comes from a study of identical twins. Study conclusions and caveats: There was an excess of low generation probability in the out-of-frame alpha sequences that twins shared.

Germline loops: CDR1 DFQATT, CDR2 SNEGSKA (reference sequence). The CDR3 runs to 12 residues. Trimming stripped 3 bases from V and 7 bases from J, with 13 bases between. MiXCR, applied by TCRdb to the 5' RACE reads, yields one record per CDR3 protein. The sample has around 200,000 distinct CDR3 sequences; approximately 9% are singletons. This clonotype appeared many times. The antigen is unknown. The receptor comes from a woman younger than 35 in good health. This sequence joins TRBV20-1 and TRBJ2-7; weak D call: TRBD2 (6 bases). Material for sequencing was memory (CD45RO+) T cells sorted from blood. This CDR3 is CSASSGGKEQYF. The CDR3 bases are TGCAGTGCTAGTTCAGGAGGGAAAGAGCAGTACTTC.